The rows below give T cell receptor beta chains drawn from one sample of a study of cytomegalovirus exposure and HLA in healthy donors. Data came from immunoSEQ multiplex PCR; TCRdb stores just in-frame clones and leaves some out. This sample has 200,000 or so clones, with less than 90% found just once. The sample comprised PBMCs. The receptors shown here come from a woman aged 18-29 years in good health and CMV-seronegative. Each CDR3 is given with its conserved first and last residue. The D gene is left open where the match is weak. For some rows the clone size is stated as once, few or many, or as a class when expanded; others skip it.

clone_size: few
j_call: TRBJ2-5
d_call: -
cdr3_length: 13
v_call: TRBV10-3
cdr3_nt: TGTGCCATCCTACAGGAGGGGGAAGAGACCCAGTACTTC
cdr3_aa: CAILQEGEETQYF

clone_size: once
j_call: TRBJ1-1
d_call: -
cdr3_length: 16
v_call: TRBV11-2
cdr3_nt: TGTGCCAGCATTCCCGGAGGGGGTTACATGAACACTGAAGCTTTCTTT
cdr3_aa: CASIPGGGYMNTEAFF

clone_size: -
j_call: TRBJ1-2
d_call: -
cdr3_length: 13
v_call: TRBV27
cdr3_nt: TGTGCCAGCAGCCTGGGGAGAATTTATGGCTACACCTTC
cdr3_aa: CASSLGRIYGYTF

clone_size: -
j_call: TRBJ2-2
d_call: -
cdr3_length: 16
v_call: TRBV9
cdr3_nt: TGTGCCAGCAGCTTTGGCTGGGGTCAAAACACCGGGGAGCTGTTTTTT
cdr3_aa: CASSFGWGQNTGELFF

clone_size: -
j_call: TRBJ2-3
d_call: -
cdr3_length: 13
v_call: TRBV2
cdr3_nt: TGTGCCAGCAGTGGGTCCCCTCGAGATACGCAGTATTTT
cdr3_aa: CASSGSPRDTQYF

clone_size: -
j_call: TRBJ2-1
d_call: -
cdr3_length: 13
v_call: TRBV7-2
cdr3_nt: TGTGCCAGCAGCTTAGATGAAGGGGGTGAGCAGTTCTTC
cdr3_aa: CASSLDEGGEQFF

clone_size: -
j_call: TRBJ2-1
d_call: TRBD2
cdr3_length: 16
v_call: TRBV28
cdr3_nt: TGTGCCAGCAGGGAATACCTAGCGGGAGATCACAATGAGCAGTTCTTC
cdr3_aa: CASREYLAGDHNEQFF

clone_size: few
j_call: TRBJ1-2
d_call: TRBD1
cdr3_length: 15
v_call: TRBV27
cdr3_nt: TGTGCCACCCGACCACTCTCGACAGGGGCCTATGGCTACACCTTC
cdr3_aa: CATRPLSTGAYGYTF

clone_size: -
j_call: TRBJ1-1
d_call: -
cdr3_length: 14
v_call: TRBV9
cdr3_nt: TGTGCCAGCAGCGTAGAACCTTCGAACACTGAAGCTTTCTTT
cdr3_aa: CASSVEPSNTEAFF

clone_size: few
j_call: TRBJ2-1
d_call: -
cdr3_length: 11
v_call: TRBV10-3
cdr3_nt: TGTGCCATCAGTGGCGGGTATGAGCAGTTCTTC
cdr3_aa: CAISGGYEQFF

clone_size: -
j_call: TRBJ2-7
d_call: -
cdr3_length: 17
v_call: TRBV7-8
cdr3_nt: TGTGCCAGCAGCTTAGGTCTCGAAGGACTGCGCTCCTACGAGCAGTACTTC
cdr3_aa: CASSLGLEGLRSYEQYF

clone_size: -
j_call: TRBJ1-1
d_call: TRBD1
cdr3_length: 16
v_call: TRBV18
cdr3_nt: TGTGCCAGCTCAGACATCTACGGACAGGGGAACACTGAAGCTTTCTTT
cdr3_aa: CASSDIYGQGNTEAFF

clone_size: -
j_call: TRBJ1-6
d_call: -
cdr3_length: 17
v_call: TRBV7-6
cdr3_nt: TGTGCCAGCAGCTTACAGGAGAGGGGTTCCTATAATTCACCCCTCCACTTT
cdr3_aa: CASSLQERGSYNSPLHF

clone_size: -
j_call: TRBJ2-5
d_call: -
cdr3_length: 13
v_call: TRBV5-6
cdr3_nt: TGTGCCAGCAGCTTACTTATACAAGAGACCCAGTACTTC
cdr3_aa: CASSLLIQETQYF

clone_size: -
j_call: TRBJ1-1
d_call: TRBD1
cdr3_length: 13
v_call: TRBV2
cdr3_nt: TGTGCCAGCCCCGAGCAGGGGGCCCCTGAAGCTTTCTTT
cdr3_aa: CASPEQGAPEAFF

clone_size: once
j_call: TRBJ2-3
d_call: -
cdr3_length: 12
v_call: TRBV9
cdr3_nt: TGTGCCAGCAGCGGGCACTTAGATACGCAGTATTTT
cdr3_aa: CASSGHLDTQYF

clone_size: -
j_call: TRBJ1-1
d_call: TRBD1
cdr3_length: 16
v_call: TRBV5-1
cdr3_nt: TGCGCCAGCACTGGGACAGGGGAGCGCATGAACACTGAAGCTTTCTTT
cdr3_aa: CASTGTGERMNTEAFF

clone_size: few
j_call: TRBJ1-1
d_call: -
cdr3_length: 13
v_call: TRBV6-4
cdr3_nt: TGTGCCAGCAGTGTTGGGGAGAACACTGAAGCTTTCTTT
cdr3_aa: CASSVGENTEAFF

clone_size: -
j_call: TRBJ1-1
d_call: -
cdr3_length: 14
v_call: TRBV6-5
cdr3_nt: TGTGCCAGCACTTCGTACCTGGGGACCACTGAAGCTTTCTTT
cdr3_aa: CASTSYLGTTEAFF

clone_size: -
j_call: TRBJ2-1
d_call: TRBD1
cdr3_length: 15
v_call: TRBV7-2
cdr3_nt: TGTGCCAGCAGCTTGGACCGGACAGGTTACAATGAGCAGTTCTTC
cdr3_aa: CASSLDRTGYNEQFF

clone_size: -
j_call: TRBJ2-2
d_call: -
cdr3_length: 15
v_call: TRBV25-1
cdr3_nt: TGTGCCAGCAGTGACCCCACTAGGGGCACCGGGGAGCTGTTTTTT
cdr3_aa: CASSDPTRGTGELFF

clone_size: -
j_call: TRBJ2-2
d_call: -
cdr3_length: 15
v_call: TRBV2
cdr3_nt: TGTGCCAGCAGTGTTGCCAGGGCGAGGTCCGGGGAGCTGTTTTTT
cdr3_aa: CASSVARARSGELFF

clone_size: -
j_call: TRBJ1-5
d_call: TRBD1
cdr3_length: 15
v_call: TRBV7-9
cdr3_nt: TGTGCCAGCAGCTTAGGGACAGGGAGCAATCAGCCCCAGCATTTT
cdr3_aa: CASSLGTGSNQPQHF

clone_size: -
j_call: TRBJ2-1
d_call: -
cdr3_length: 14
v_call: TRBV28
cdr3_nt: TGTGCCAGCAGTTTAGGAAACCTGCGGAGTGAGCAGTTCTTC
cdr3_aa: CASSLGNLRSEQFF

clone_size: -
j_call: TRBJ2-1
d_call: TRBD2
cdr3_length: 15
v_call: TRBV5-1
cdr3_nt: TGCGCCAGCAGCTTCACTAGCGGGAGCCACAATGAGCAGTTCTTC
cdr3_aa: CASSFTSGSHNEQFF

clone_size: -
j_call: TRBJ1-1
d_call: -
cdr3_length: 15
v_call: TRBV6-1
cdr3_nt: TGTGCCAGCATTCCCGACAGGCCGTTGAACACTGAAGCTTTCTTT
cdr3_aa: CASIPDRPLNTEAFF

clone_size: -
j_call: TRBJ2-1
d_call: -
cdr3_length: 15
v_call: TRBV5-1
cdr3_nt: TGCGCCAGCAGTGAGACTAGTTCCCCCTACAATGAGCAGTTCTTC
cdr3_aa: CASSETSSPYNEQFF

clone_size: -
j_call: TRBJ2-7
d_call: -
cdr3_length: 14
v_call: TRBV11-2
cdr3_nt: TGTGCCAGCAGCTCTCCCGGGGTTTCTAGCGAGCAGTACTTC
cdr3_aa: CASSSPGVSSEQYF

clone_size: -
j_call: TRBJ1-4
d_call: TRBD1
cdr3_length: 17
v_call: TRBV4-1
cdr3_nt: TGCGCCAGCAGCCAAGAGAGTCCGGGACAGGGGAATGAAAAACTGTTTTTT
cdr3_aa: CASSQESPGQGNEKLFF

clone_size: few
j_call: TRBJ2-7
d_call: -
cdr3_length: 14
v_call: TRBV19
cdr3_nt: TGTGCCAGTAGTATAGCCGGCGGTCGCTACGAGCAGTACTTC
cdr3_aa: CASSIAGGRYEQYF

clone_size: -
j_call: TRBJ1-5
d_call: -
cdr3_length: 13
v_call: TRBV4-2
cdr3_nt: TGTGCCAGCAGCCGTGAGGGAGATCAGCCCCAGCATTTT
cdr3_aa: CASSREGDQPQHF